Each of the 32 T cell receptor beta chains below was sequenced from the same sample in a study of CD8 T cells in ankylosing spondylitis. TCRdb re-called the 5' RACE reads with MiXCR, one entry per CDR3 protein. The sample has tens of thousands of distinct CDR3 sequences; under 7.5% are singletons. The sample consisted of synovial fluid, either unsorted or a sorted T cell fraction (not recorded which). The source of these receptors is a male donor with ankylosing spondylitis.

This clonotype was seen ten or more times. The chain is built from TRBV29-1 and TRBJ2-3; 7 positions agree with TRBD2. Germline V gives CDR1 SQVTM, CDR2 ANQGSEA. V lost 6 bases, J lost 2 bases, and 8 bases stayed unmatched. This CDR3 comprises 14 residues. The DNA of the CDR3 is TGCAGCGTCCGGGCGGGAGCTGACACAGATACGCAGTATTTT. Translated: CSVRAGADTDTQYF.

This clonotype came up a few times. The chain carries TRBV13 and TRBJ2-7; 8 bases agree with TRBD2. Germline values: CDR1 PRHDT, CDR2 FYEKMQ (reference sequence). The ends lost 4 bases at V and 4 bases at J; junction bases unmatched: 12. CDR3 length: 16 residues. The CDR3 DNA reads TGTGCCAGCAGCTACCTCCGGAGCGGGAGAGAGTACGAGCAGTACTTC. This translates into CASSYLRSGREYEQYF.

In this sample, this clonotype turned up a few times. The chain employs TRBV28 and TRBJ1-5; possible D gene TRBD1, 5 bases. Trimming took off 3 bases at V and 4 bases at J, with 13 bases between the two ends. This CDR3 contains 15 residues. CDR1 is MDHEN and CDR2 is SYDVKM in the germline V gene. CDR3 residues: CASSFSGGRNQPQHF. The CDR3, as DNA: TGTGCCAGCAGTTTCAGTGGGGGTAGAAATCAGCCCCAGCATTTT.

This chain uses TRBV9 with TRBJ1-5, with D possibly TRBD1 on 5 matching bases. V lost 5 bases and J 3 bases, leaving 15 bases between the germline ends. CDR1 and CDR2 from the germline V gene are SGDLS and YYNGEE. The CDR3 loop spans 15 amino acids. CDR3 protein: CASSLRGGDNQPQHF. CDR3 bases: TGTGCCAGCAGTTTGAGGGGTGGAGACAATCAGCCCCAGCATTTT.

This clonotype was recorded at least ten times. The rearrangement uses TRBV7-9 and TRBJ2-1; 12 nucleotides line up with TRBD2. The germline V gene encodes CDR1 SEHNR and CDR2 FQNEAQ (reference sequence). With V trimmed by 5 bases and J by 2 bases, 7 bases remained unmatched. This CDR3 has 17 residues. The CDR3 nucleotides are TGTGCCAGCAGCAGCAGACTAGCGGGGGATGCCTACAATGAGCAGTTCTTC. It codes for CASSSRLAGDAYNEQFF.

There are many counts of this clonotype. The chain is built from TRBV29-1 and TRBJ2-7; D uncertain. Germline assignment: CDR1 SQVTM and CDR2 ANQGSEA. The V gene lost 4 bases and the J gene lost 9 bases, with 13 bases spanning the gap. This CDR3 region has 11 residues. The CDR3 spells CSVGSLRGQYF. The CDR3 bases are TGCAGCGTTGGGAGTTTACGAGGGCAGTACTTC.

This clonotype was observed at least ten times. The rearrangement links TRBV29-1 to TRBJ2-1; 8 nucleotides agree with TRBD2. CDR3 length: 13 amino acids. CDR1 is SQVTM, CDR2 ANQGSEA, per germline. With V trimmed by 4 bases and J by 7 bases, 6 bases remained unmatched. The CDR3 DNA reads as TGCAGCGTTGCGGTCCGGGGGGGAAATGAGCAGTTCTTC. Translated, it gives CSVAVRGGNEQFF.

The chain has TRBV19 and TRBJ1-1; possible D gene TRBD1, 5 bases. The CDR3 consists of 15 residues. With 5 bases removed from V and 8 bases from J, the gap between germline ends came to 21 bases. Germline CDR1 LNHDA, CDR2 SQIVND (reference sequence). The CDR3 is CASSSPRRPWGEAFF. The CDR3 bases are TGTGCCAGTAGTTCTCCCCGACGGCCCTGGGGGGAAGCTTTCTTT. Looking up the rest from reference TRBV19 and TRBJ1-1 gives the full variable domain: DGGITQSPKYLFRKEGQNVTLSCEQNLNHDAMYWYRQDPGQGLRLIYYSQIVNDFQKGDIAEGYSVSREKKESFPLTVTSAQKNPTAFYLCASSSPRRPWGEAFFGQGTRLTVV.

This clonotype was picked up many times. The chain links TRBV7-9 to TRBJ2-7, with 7 bases fitting TRBD2. Germline trimming cut 8 bases from V and 2 bases from J; bases unmatched to any gene: 9. This CDR3 region has 14 residues. Per the germline V gene, CDR1 is SEHNR and CDR2 is FQNEAQ (reference sequence). This CDR3 is CASWSGKIPYEQYF. The CDR3 region has the DNA TGTGCCAGCTGGAGCGGGAAGATACCCTACGAGCAGTACTTC.

Many counts were recorded for this clonotype. One end of the junction does not line up with germline, which may come from a read error. This chain joins TRBV7-7 and TRBJ2-2, with 9 nucleotides matching TRBD1. Germline assignment: CDR1 SSHAT and CDR2 FNYEAQ (reference sequence). The length of the CDR3 is 14 residues. CDR3: CASSLGQGIGELFF. The CDR3 DNA sequence: TGTGCTAGCAGCTTAGGACAGGGGATCGGGGAGCTGTTTTTT.

The rearrangement uses TRBV3-1 and TRBJ2-5; D possibly uses TRBD1 or TRBD2 (6 bases each). Germline CDR1 and CDR2: LGHDT and YNNKEL (reference sequence). The CDR3 has 17 residues. The V and J ends lost 0 bases and 3 bases respectively, with 17 bases between them. As DNA, the CDR3 is TGTGCCAGCAGCCAAGAAATAGGGGGAGGAGGGGAAGAGACCCAGTACTTC. Amino acid sequence: CASSQEIGGGGEETQYF.

V and J are TRBV5-1 and TRBJ1-2, with D possibly TRBD1 on 5 matching bases. V lost 4 bases and J lost 8, with 21 bases in between. The V gene's germline CDR1 is SGHRS and CDR2 YFSETQ. This CDR3 region has 15 residues. As DNA, the CDR3 is TGCGCCAGCAGCACGAACCCGGACACCGAGAAAGGCTACACCTTC. Translating gives CASSTNPDTEKGYTF.

This clonotype was detected only a few times. The genes are TRBV28 and TRBJ1-4; no firm D call. The V gene's germline CDR1 is MDHEN and CDR2 SYDVKM. The CDR3 has 11 amino acids. Trimming pared 6 bases from V and 8 bases from J, leaving 7 bases between. Here the CDR3 DNA reads TGTGCCAGCAGCTCTATAGAAAAACTGTTTTTT. Amino acid sequence: CASSSIEKLFF.

This clonotype occurred many times. V and J are TRBV9 and TRBJ2-2; D uncertain. The CDR3 sequence is 13 residues long. The V gene's germline CDR1 is SGDLS and CDR2 YYNGEE. Between the trimmed V and J ends, which lost 3 bases and 5 bases, there was a span of 8 bases. CDR3 residues: CASSASITGELFF. CDR3 DNA sequence: TGTGCCAGCAGCGCTAGTATAACCGGGGAGCTGTTTTTT. The whole variable domain, remainder taken from reference TRBV9 and TRBJ2-2, is DSGVTQTPKHLITATGQRVTLRCSPRSGDLSVYWYQQSLDQGLQFLIQYYNGEERAKGNILERFSAQQFPDLHSELNLSSLELGDSALYFCASSASITGELFFGEGSRLTVL.

There are many counts of this clonotype. This chain connects TRBV7-9 to TRBJ2-7, with D unresolved. This CDR3 spans 12 amino acids. Per the germline V gene, CDR1 is SEHNR and CDR2 is FQNEAQ (reference sequence). V gave up 5 bases and J gave up 2 bases, with 7 bases separating them. CDR3 in amino acids: CASSPAAYEQYF. The DNA for the CDR3 is TGTGCCAGCAGCCCCGCCGCCTACGAGCAGTACTTC.

This clonotype was counted ten times or more. V usage is TRBV20-1 and J usage is TRBJ2-3; TRBD2 might be the D (5 bases). Trimming took off 7 bases at V and 0 bases at J, with 11 bases between the two ends. CDR1 DFQATT and CDR2 SNEGSKA come from the germline V gene (reference sequence). The CDR3 totals 13 residues. The CDR3, as DNA: TGCAGTGGGATTTCTAGCAGCACAGATACGCAGTATTTT. Protein sequence: CSGISSSTDTQYF.

This clonotype was seen many times. This chain uses TRBV20-1 with TRBJ2-3; 8 bases map to TRBD1. CDR1 is DFQATT and CDR2 is SNEGSKA in the germline V gene (reference sequence). The V and J ends lost 3 bases and 5 bases, in that order; junction bases with no gene match: 10. This CDR3 has 15 residues. CDR3 region: CSASRGSGGIDTQYF. The CDR3 nucleotides are TGCAGTGCTAGTCGGGGTTCAGGGGGCATAGATACGCAGTATTTT.

The chain uses TRBV11-2 and TRBJ2-3; D could derive from TRBD1 or TRBD2 (6 bases each). CDR1 is SGHAT and CDR2 is FQNNGV in the germline V gene. V was cut by 5 bases and J by 3 bases, with 15 bases left in between. The CDR3 runs to 15 residues. CDR3: CASSPDGGRTDTQYF. The CDR3 bases are TGTGCCAGCAGCCCAGATGGGGGGCGGACAGATACGCAGTATTTT.

The table lists this clonotype with many counts. The J gene is TRBJ2-1, the V gene TRBV12-3 or TRBV12-4, with 13 positions matching TRBD2. This CDR3 has 15 residues. With 5 bases clipped from V and 7 bases from J, the junction kept 5 bases outside the gene matches. CDR3: CASSALTSGRNEQFF. CDR3 sequence (DNA): TGTGCCAGCAGTGCCCTGACTAGCGGGAGGAATGAGCAGTTCTTC.

This clonotype was found once. This sequence joins TRBV20-1 and TRBJ2-1, with 9 bases identical to TRBD2. Germline CDR1 DFQATT, CDR2 SNEGSKA (reference sequence). The V gene end was trimmed by 5 bases and the J gene end by 7 bases; junction bases not matched to a gene: 9. CDR3 length: 14 amino acids. CDR3 region: CSAFSGGFGNEQFF. The CDR3 DNA reads TGCAGTGCTTTTAGCGGGGGCTTCGGAAATGAGCAGTTCTTC.

This clonotype was detected many times. Here the CDR3 DNA reads TGTGCCAGCGCCGCCGGGCCAACCGCCTACGAGCAGTACTTC. Amino acid sequence: CASAAGPTAYEQYF. The chain combines TRBV7-8 with TRBJ2-7; no definite D call. V was clipped by 8 bases and J by 2 bases, with 16 bases between them. The CDR3 sequence is 14 residues long. The germline gives CDR1 SGHVS, CDR2 FQNEAQ.

The rearrangement links TRBV28 to TRBJ2-6, with D unclear. Trimming stripped 4 bases from V and 3 bases from J, with 10 bases between. This CDR3 region has 15 residues. Germline V lookup: CDR1 MDHEN, CDR2 SYDVKM. The CDR3 reads CASSSPSCGANVLTF. CDR3 nucleotides: TGTGCCAGCAGTTCACCGAGCTGTGGGGCCAACGTCCTGACTTTC.

This clonotype came up many times. The gene calls are TRBV6-1 and TRBJ2-7; 8 nucleotides line up with TRBD2. The ends lost 6 bases at V and 3 bases at J; junction bases unmatched: 7. This CDR3 has 14 amino acids. Germline-derived CDR1 and CDR2 are MNHNS and SASEGT. Here the CDR3 reads CASSKGLGVYEQYF. The CDR3 DNA reads as TGTGCCAGCAGCAAGGGACTAGGAGTCTACGAGCAGTACTTC.

This clonotype was seen more than once but under ten times. The chain combines TRBV15 with TRBJ2-7; D may be TRBD2 (6 bases). Trimming removed 2 bases at V and 6 bases at J, with 11 bases between. Germline V lookup: CDR1 LNHNV, CDR2 YYDKDF (reference sequence). This CDR3 has 13 residues. The CDR3 reads CATSRSRRVEQYF. For the CDR3, the DNA is TGTGCCACCAGCAGATCTCGGAGGGTCGAGCAGTACTTC. The variable domain in full, with the rest retrieved from reference TRBV15 and TRBJ2-7, is DAMVIQNPRYQVTQFGKPVTLSCSQTLNHNVMYWYQQKSSQAPKLLFHYYDKDFNNEADTPDNFQSRRPNTSFCFLDIRSPGLGDTAMYLCATSRSRRVEQYFGPGTRLTVT.

This clonotype was counted at least ten times. The chain uses TRBV5-4 and TRBJ2-3; D is perhaps TRBD2 (6 bases). In germline, CDR1 is SGHNT, CDR2 YYREEE (reference sequence). The V gene lost 1 base and the J gene lost 4 bases, with 16 bases spanning the gap. The CDR3 consists of 16 residues. The CDR3 coding sequence is TGTGCCAGCAGCTTGCCGGGAGCCCAGACTGCAGATACGCAGTATTTT. Protein: CASSLPGAQTADTQYF.

In this sample, this clonotype turned up many times. This sequence joins TRBV6-6 and TRBJ2-1, with no clear D. Trimming took 6 bases from V and 4 from J, leaving 4 bases between them. This CDR3 is 11 amino acids long. Per germline, CDR1 MNHNY and CDR2 SVGAGI (reference sequence). The CDR3 DNA reads as TGTGCCAGCAGGGAATACAATGAGCAGTTCTTC. It translates to CASREYNEQFF.

This clonotype was seen repeatedly, ten times or more. CDR3 sequence: CSVAGSDPDTQYF. CDR3 nucleotides: TGCAGCGTTGCGGGTTCGGACCCAGATACGCAGTATTTT. The chain carries TRBV29-1 and TRBJ2-3; D unresolved. The CDR3 contains 13 residues. Trimming removed 4 bases from V and 4 bases from J, with 12 bases in between. CDR1 SQVTM and CDR2 ANQGSEA come from the germline V gene.

This clonotype was seen repeatedly, ten times or more. The rearrangement links TRBV30 to TRBJ2-1; TRBD2 is a possible D gene (5 bases). Germline CDR1 is GTSNPN and CDR2 is SVGIG (reference sequence). Trimming removed 3 bases from V and 0 bases from J, with 6 bases in between. CDR3 size: 13 residues. The CDR3 sequence is CAWRRASYNEQFF. The CDR3 nucleotides read TGTGCCTGGAGGCGGGCCTCCTACAATGAGCAGTTCTTC.

There are a few counts of this clonotype. The J gene is TRBJ1-6, the V gene TRBV20-1; 7 nucleotides line up with TRBD1. With 2 bases clipped from V and 9 bases from J, the junction kept 16 bases outside the gene matches. CDR3 length equals 17 residues. Germline V CDR1 and CDR2: DFQATT, SNEGSKA (reference sequence). Written as DNA, the CDR3 is TGCAGTGCTAGATCTAAGACAGGGCAAGCGTGGAGTTCACCCCTCCACTTT. This codes for CSARSKTGQAWSSPLHF.

This clonotype showed up just a few times. The V and J genes are TRBV7-2 and TRBJ1-2; D call uncertain. The CDR3 runs 12 residues. Trimming took off 5 bases at V and 8 bases at J, with 12 bases between the two ends. Looked up from germline, CDR1 is SGHTA and CDR2 is FQGNSA. The CDR3 DNA reads TGTGCCAGCAGCGATGGGCTTCGGGGCTACACCTTC. This translates into CASSDGLRGYTF.

The V gene is TRBV5-1, the J gene TRBJ2-1; a possible D gene is TRBD2 (8 bases). CDR3 size: 17 residues. Trimming took off 6 bases at V and 2 bases at J, with 21 bases between the two ends. CDR1 is SGHRS and CDR2 is YFSETQ in the germline V gene. CDR3 sequence reads: CASTGGDSQTPYNEQFF. The DNA for the CDR3 is TGCGCCAGCACCGGGGGGGACAGCCAAACCCCCTACAATGAGCAGTTCTTC.

The table lists this clonotype with many counts. V is TRBV12-3 or TRBV12-4 and J is TRBJ2-1; 7 nucleotides match TRBD2. CDR3 length equals 14 residues. The V and J ends lost 2 bases and 7 bases, in that order; junction bases with no gene match: 5. The CDR3 DNA reads TGTGCCAGCAGTTTACTGGCGGGGGTTAATGAGCAGTTCTTC. Amino acids: CASSLLAGVNEQFF.